This passage covers 11 T cell receptor beta chains from one sample sequenced in a study of T cells after yellow fever vaccination. Via MiXCR, TCRdb re-called the 5' RACE reads, giving one row per CDR3 protein. The sample yields some 160,000 distinct CDR3 sequences, around 8.5% seen once. The material was CD8+ T cells sorted from PBMCs, obtained 45 days after the yellow fever booster vaccination. The receptors were sampled from a young man who received the YFV17D yellow fever vaccine.

This chain joins TRBV25-1 and TRBJ2-7, with a tentative D call TRBD1 (6 bases). With 5 bases removed from V and 2 bases from J, the gap between germline ends came to 16 bases. The CDR3 is made up of 15 amino acids. The germline V gene has CDR1 MGHDK and CDR2 SYGVNS. CDR3 sequence: CASSRSRGTPYEQYF. The CDR3 region has the DNA TGTGCCAGCAGTCGGAGTAGAGGGACACCCTACGAGCAGTACTTC.

The chain couples TRBV5-1 to TRBJ2-2; D call uncertain. There are 13 residues in the CDR3. V was clipped by 0 bases and J by 6 bases, with 6 bases between them. Germline CDR1 and CDR2: SGHRS and YFSETQ. DNA for the CDR3: TGCGCCAGCAGCTTGGATCTAGCCGGGGAGCTGTTTTTT. Translated: CASSLDLAGELFF.

This clonotype was picked up many times. The chain employs TRBV2 and TRBJ2-4; no definite D call. This CDR3 is built from 14 residues. Looked up from germline, CDR1 is SNHLY and CDR2 is FYNNEI. CDR3 in amino acids: CACSSTLAKNIQYF. CDR3 DNA: TGTGCGTGTTCGTCGACATTAGCCAAAAACATTCAGTACTTC.

Only a few counts were recorded for this clonotype. The gene calls are TRBV5-1 and TRBJ1-5, with 7 bases fitting TRBD1. The CDR3 contains 16 residues. Trimming removed 0 bases from V and 2 bases from J; junction bases left unmatched: 5. CDR1 and CDR2 from the germline V gene are SGHRS and YFSETQ. CDR3 protein: CASSLGAGGGNQPQHF. The CDR3 bases are TGCGCCAGCAGCTTGGGAGCAGGGGGAGGCAATCAGCCCCAGCATTTT.

V gene TRBV7-9 combines with J gene TRBJ2-2, with 8 nucleotides matching TRBD1. The CDR3 runs to 18 residues. The germline CDR1 and CDR2 sequences are SEHNR and FQNEAQ (reference sequence). V was clipped by 5 bases and J by 4 bases; unmatched bases: 15. Here the CDR3 reads CASSPATGATPVTGELFF. DNA for the CDR3: TGTGCCAGCAGCCCTGCGACAGGGGCCACCCCGGTCACCGGGGAGCTGTTTTTT.

The chain couples TRBV5-1 to TRBJ1-1; D remains unclear. The CDR3 loop spans 14 amino acids. V lost 4 bases, J lost 4 bases, and 14 bases lay in between. CDR1 is SGHRS and CDR2 is YFSETQ in the germline V gene. This CDR3 is CASSEQRELTEAFF. For the CDR3, the DNA is TGCGCCAGCAGCGAACAGCGTGAACTCACTGAAGCTTTCTTT. Using reference TRBV5-1 and TRBJ1-1 for the parts outside the CDR3, the full variable domain is KAGVTQTPRYLIKTRGQQVTLSCSPISGHRSVSWYQQTPGQGLQFLFEYFSETQRNKGNFPGRFSGRQFSNSRSEMNVSTLELGDSALYLCASSEQRELTEAFFGQGTRLTVV.

The CDR3 DNA reads as TGTGCCAGCATTACTAGGAACACCGGGGAGCTGTTTTTT. Translation gives CASITRNTGELFF. The chain carries TRBV12-3 or TRBV12-4 and TRBJ2-2, with D maybe TRBD2 (5 bases). Deletions cut 7 bases from V and 1 base from J, with 7 bases between. This CDR3 contains 13 residues.

A single count supports this clonotype. J is TRBJ1-2 and V is TRBV20-1; 10 positions match TRBD1. Germline assignment: CDR1 DFQATT and CDR2 SNEGSKA (reference sequence). This CDR3 region has 15 residues. J gave up 1 base and V 2 bases, and 4 bases lay outside the gene matches. The CDR3 DNA follows: TGCAGTGCTAGACCCAGGACAGGGGGTAACTATGGCTACACCTTC. Translation: CSARPRTGGNYGYTF.

The chain links TRBV12-3 or TRBV12-4 to TRBJ1-5, with D hard to call. This CDR3 has 15 residues. V was shortened by 3 bases and J by 0 bases, with 9 bases between the two germline ends. CDR3 residues: CASSFWGYSNQPQHF. The CDR3 DNA follows: TGTGCCAGCAGTTTCTGGGGATATAGCAATCAGCCCCAGCATTTT.

This clonotype appeared a few times. CDR3 protein: CASSIGFGAGDTQYF. The CDR3 DNA sequence: TGTGCCAGTAGTATAGGGTTCGGGGCCGGAGATACGCAGTATTTT. This chain uses TRBV19 with TRBJ2-3; D may match TRBD1 or TRBD2 (5 bases each). V was shortened by 1 base and J by 5 bases, with 13 bases between the two germline ends. The CDR3 runs 15 residues. The V gene's germline CDR1 is LNHDA and CDR2 SQIVND (reference sequence).

This clonotype showed up just a few times. The chain couples TRBV11-2 to TRBJ2-4; 12 nucleotides align to TRBD2. The junction had 8 bases not matched to a gene; V was cut back by 5 bases and J by 6 bases. This CDR3 region has 16 residues. Germline CDR1 and CDR2: SGHAT and FQNNGV. CDR3 residues: CASSAPGLAGINIQYF. The DNA for the CDR3 is TGTGCCAGCAGCGCGCCAGGACTAGCGGGGATAAACATTCAGTACTTC. The variable domain in full, with the rest retrieved from reference TRBV11-2 and TRBJ2-4, is EAGVAQSPRYKIIEKRQSVAFWCNPISGHATLYWYQQILGQGPKLLIQFQNNGVVDDSQLPKDRFSAERLKGVDSTLKIQPAKLEDSAVYLCASSAPGLAGINIQYFGAGTRLSVL.